The 31 T cell receptor beta chains below all came from one sample that was sequenced in a study of shared clonotypes between healthy human individuals. Repertoires were generated with immunoSEQ multiplex PCR, while TCRdb's copy carries only in-frame clones and drops some. The table has nearly 2 million clones, around 96% seen once. Naive CD8 cells lacked CD45RO, underwent positive selection for CCR7 and left out terminally differentiated effector memory CD45RA+ cells. Material for sequencing was naive CD8+ T cells sorted from blood. The receptors derive from a man between 18 and 29 years old in good health.

This chain's CDR3 is CASSVQFTGEQYF. Written as DNA, the CDR3 is TGTGCCAGCAGCGTTCAATTTACAGGCGAGCAGTACTTC. The chain recombines TRBV13 with TRBJ2-7, with a possible D match to TRBD1 (5 bases). The CDR3 totals 13 residues. Germline-derived CDR1 and CDR2 are PRHDT and FYEKMQ (reference sequence). Trimming took off 5 bases at V and 6 bases at J, with 14 bases between the two ends. Combining the CDR3 with reference TRBV13 and TRBJ2-7 gives the whole variable domain AAGVIQSPRHLIKEKRETATLKCYPIPRHDTVYWYQQGPGQDPQFLISFYEKMQSDKGSIPDRFSAQQFSDYHSELNMSSLELGDSALYFCASSVQFTGEQYFGPGTRLTVT.

The chain uses TRBV6-1 and TRBJ2-7, with 10 nucleotides matching TRBD2. V shed 4 bases and J 7 bases; nucleotides not matched to a gene: 10. The CDR3 loop spans 15 amino acids. Germline V lookup: CDR1 MNHNS, CDR2 SASEGT. Here the CDR3 DNA reads TGTGCCAGCAGTGTACAGCGGGGGGGCCTGGGGGAGCAGTACTTC. This gives the protein CASSVQRGGLGEQYF.

The chain joins TRBV10-3 to TRBJ1-1; D ambiguous. Per the germline V gene, CDR1 is ENHRY and CDR2 is SYGVKD. Deletions cut 0 bases from V and 6 bases from J, with 5 bases between. The CDR3 totals 12 residues. The CDR3 nucleotides read TGTGCCATCAGTGAGTCTGAAGCTGAAGCTTTCTTT. It codes for CAISESEAEAFF.

The V call is TRBV6-5, the J call TRBJ2-7, with TRBD2 identical over 7 bases. There are 15 residues in the CDR3. The V gene's germline CDR1 is MNHEY and CDR2 SVGAGI. J gave up 2 bases and V 0 bases, and 4 bases lay outside the gene matches. CDR3: CASSYSGGIPYEQYF. CDR3 DNA: TGTGCCAGCAGTTACTCGGGGGGGATTCCCTACGAGCAGTACTTC.

The rearrangement links TRBV28 to TRBJ2-2, with TRBD1 identical over 7 bases. CDR1 is MDHEN and CDR2 is SYDVKM in the germline V gene. The CDR3 length is 16 residues. Trimming took 7 bases from V and 6 from J; bases not matched to a gene: 14. CDR3 DNA: TGTGCCAGCACTCTCGCGACAGGGTTTATCGCCGGGGAGCTGTTTTTT. It translates to CASTLATGFIAGELFF.

The chain uses TRBV7-6 and TRBJ2-2; 14 bases match TRBD2. The CDR3 contains 16 residues. The J segment lost 6 bases and the V segment lost 5 bases, leaving 5 bases of the junction unmatched. The V gene's germline CDR1 is SGHVS and CDR2 FNYEAQ. The CDR3 nucleotides are TGTGCCAGCAGCCTCGGGACTAGCGGGAGCGCCGGGGAGCTGTTTTTT. It is translated as CASSLGTSGSAGELFF.

This clone has more than one count but fewer than ten. The V call is TRBV10-1, the J call TRBJ1-6; 7 nucleotides agree with TRBD1. V lost 6 bases and J lost 5; bases outside the gene matches: 7. The length of the CDR3 is 15 residues. CDR1 WNHNN and CDR2 SYGVQD come from the germline V gene (reference sequence). CDR3 sequence (DNA): TGCGCCAGCAGACCCAGACAGGGTCATAATTCACCCCTCCACTTT. Protein sequence: CASRPRQGHNSPLHF.

The V gene is TRBV10-1, the J gene TRBJ2-1; TRBD2 matches at 9 bases. This CDR3 is 12 amino acids long. Trimming removed 5 bases from V and 10 bases from J; junction bases left unmatched: 3. CDR1 and CDR2 (germline): WNHNN, SYGVQD (reference sequence). The CDR3 DNA reads as TGCGCCAGCAGTCCCGGGACTAGCGAGCAGTTCTTC. The encoded protein is CASSPGTSEQFF.

Only one count was recorded for this clone. J is TRBJ2-7 and V is TRBV10-3; D may be TRBD1 or TRBD2 (5 bases each). The CDR3 contains 14 residues. Germline CDR1 and CDR2: ENHRY and SYGVKD. The V gene lost 2 bases and the J gene lost 6 bases, with 14 bases spanning the gap. The CDR3, as DNA: TGTGCCATCAGTGAGCCCGGGGCTGCCAGCGAGCAGTACTTC. The encoded protein is CAISEPGAASEQYF.

The genes are TRBV10-3 and TRBJ2-5, with TRBD2 identical over 9 bases. V dropped 9 bases and J dropped 2; count of bases not matched to a gene: 7. The CDR3 runs 14 residues. In germline, CDR1 is ENHRY, CDR2 SYGVKD. CDR3 in amino acids: CAIGMGLAQETQYF. The DNA for the CDR3 is TGTGCCATAGGGATGGGACTAGCTCAAGAGACCCAGTACTTC.

In this sample, this clone turned up once. This rearrangement joins TRBV14 to TRBJ2-1, with D perhaps TRBD1 (5 bases). This CDR3 has 17 amino acids. V lost 4 bases to trimming and J lost 6 bases, with 22 bases between them. The germline V gene has CDR1 SGHDN and CDR2 FVKESK. The CDR3 region is CASSPQGWTEIFNEQFF. The CDR3 DNA reads TGTGCCAGCAGCCCTCAGGGATGGACCGAGATCTTCAATGAGCAGTTCTTC.

J is TRBJ2-3 and V is TRBV29-1, with TRBD1 identical over 9 bases. The V gene's germline CDR1 is SQVTM and CDR2 ANQGSEA. The CDR3 spans 17 residues. Trimming cost V 3 bases and J 5 bases; bases outside gene matches: 15. This CDR3 reads CSVEEPRDRVEKDTQYF. DNA of the CDR3: TGCAGCGTTGAGGAGCCCCGGGACAGGGTTGAGAAAGATACGCAGTATTTT.

The rearrangement joins TRBV6-6 to TRBJ2-7, with 10 bases fitting TRBD1. This CDR3 is built from 16 residues. Germline trimming cut 5 bases from V and 3 bases from J; bases unmatched to any gene: 10. Germline V gene sequence: CDR1 MNHNY, CDR2 SVGAGI (reference sequence). CDR3 region: CASSHQPGQGIYEQYF. DNA for the CDR3: TGTGCCAGCAGTCACCAACCGGGACAGGGGATCTACGAGCAGTACTTC.

J is TRBJ1-4 and V is TRBV4-1; 7 bases line up with TRBD1. This CDR3 has 18 residues. V lost 0 bases, J lost 4 bases, and 11 bases stayed unmatched. Looked up from germline, CDR1 is MGHRA and CDR2 is YSYEKL. CDR3 residues: CASSQDPAGTANNEKLFF. The CDR3 region has the DNA TGCGCCAGCAGCCAAGATCCCGCCGGGACAGCGAATAATGAAAAACTGTTTTTT.

CDR3 amino acids: CASSLTHYYEQYF. CDR3 DNA: TGTGCCAGCAGCCTTACCCATTACTACGAGCAGTACTTC. This sequence joins TRBV7-8 and TRBJ2-7; D is uncertain. Trimming pared 5 bases from V and 3 bases from J, leaving 11 bases between. Germline CDR1 and CDR2: SGHVS and FQNEAQ. The CDR3 sequence is 13 residues long.

Concerning this clone: The same CDR3 arises from other DNA sequences in this sample as well. The gene calls are TRBV25-1 and TRBJ2-7; weak D call: TRBD2 (6 bases). Trimming stripped 1 base from V and 2 bases from J, with 9 bases between. This CDR3 is built from 14 residues. Germline CDR1 reads MGHDK; CDR2 reads SYGVNS. DNA of the CDR3: TGTGCCAGCAGTGAATTTGGGGGGACCTACGAGCAGTACTTC. It translates to CASSEFGGTYEQYF.

V is TRBV12-5 and J is TRBJ2-4; D gene ambiguous. The V and J ends lost 1 base and 4 bases respectively, with 11 bases between them. The CDR3 length is 15 residues. Germline assignment: CDR1 LGHNT and CDR2 FRNRAP. The CDR3 loop is CASGLGQFPKNIQYF. The DNA of the CDR3 is TGTGCTAGTGGTTTGGGGCAATTCCCTAAAAACATTCAGTACTTC. The complete variable domain, with remaining parts taken from reference TRBV12-5 and TRBJ2-4, reads DARVTQTPRHKVTEMGQEVTMRCQPILGHNTVFWYRQTMMQGLELLAYFRNRAPLDDSGMPKDRFSAEMPDATLATLKIQPSEPRDSAVYFCASGLGQFPKNIQYFGAGTRLSVL.

This sequence joins TRBV7-9 and TRBJ2-1, with 13 bases matching TRBD2. The germline gives CDR1 SEHNR, CDR2 FQNEAQ (reference sequence). CDR3 length: 17 residues. V trimming: 3 bases; J trimming: 2 bases; junction bases outside the gene matches: 4. CDR3 nucleotides: TGTGCCAGCAGCTTCACTAGCGGGAGGGTAGCCTACAATGAGCAGTTCTTC. Its translation: CASSFTSGRVAYNEQFF.

As regards this clone: Different DNA sequences within this sample yield the same CDR3. V usage is TRBV4-3 and J usage is TRBJ2-5, with D uncertain. There are 13 residues in the CDR3. Per germline, CDR1 LGHNA and CDR2 YSLEER. V lost 1 base and J lost 4, with 7 bases in between. CDR3 DNA sequence: TGCGCCAGCAGCCAAGTGAGAGGAGAGACCCAGTACTTC. This gives the protein CASSQVRGETQYF.

J is TRBJ1-1 and V is TRBV4-2; no clear D. V lost 7 bases, J lost 7 bases, and 13 bases lay in between. The CDR3 loop spans 12 amino acids. From germline, CDR1 is LGHNA and CDR2 YNFKEQ. The CDR3, as DNA: TGTGCCAGCACCGATACGGACTTTGAAGCTTTCTTT. Its protein is CASTDTDFEAFF.

The genes are TRBV30 and TRBJ1-1; D remains unclear. Germline V gene lookup returns CDR1 GTSNPN and CDR2 SVGIG (reference sequence). This CDR3 spans 13 amino acids. The V and J ends lost 3 bases and 3 bases respectively, with 11 bases between them. For the CDR3, the DNA is TGTGCCTGGAGCGCAGCCGCGGACACTGAAGCTTTCTTT. This gives the protein CAWSAAADTEAFF.

This clone has more than one count but fewer than ten. The chain couples TRBV4-1 to TRBJ1-1; D not certain. The CDR3 loop spans 15 amino acids. Germline CDR1 and CDR2: MGHRA and YSYEKL. V was pared by 1 base and J by 1 base, with 10 bases between. The CDR3 loop reads CASSQVHKENTEAFF. The CDR3 DNA reads TGCGCCAGCAGCCAAGTCCACAAGGAGAACACTGAAGCTTTCTTT.

Details on this clone: Other nucleotide sequences from this sample produce the same CDR3. V and J are TRBV6-5 and TRBJ2-7, with D possibly being TRBD1 (5 bases). This CDR3 region has 14 residues. Trimming pared 2 bases from V and 2 bases from J, leaving 10 bases between. Germline V lookup: CDR1 MNHEY, CDR2 SVGAGI. CDR3 in DNA: TGTGCCAGCAGTTACGCGCTAGGGGCCTACGAGCAGTACTTC. Amino acids: CASSYALGAYEQYF.

The J gene is TRBJ1-6, the V gene TRBV4-3; 10 bases map to TRBD1. The CDR3 is made up of 20 amino acids. V shed 2 bases, J shed 0 bases, and the junction held 10 bases outside the gene matches. CDR1 is LGHNA, CDR2 YSLEER, per germline. The CDR3 sequence is CASSQQIGTGAFSYNSPLHF. The CDR3 DNA is TGCGCCAGCAGCCAACAAATAGGGACAGGGGCCTTCTCCTATAATTCACCCCTCCACTTT.

The chain couples TRBV4-3 to TRBJ2-1; 7 nucleotides agree with TRBD2. J gave up 4 bases and V 1 base, and 10 bases lay outside the gene matches. The CDR3 is made up of 17 amino acids. Germline V lookup: CDR1 LGHNA, CDR2 YSLEER. CDR3 sequence: CASSQALGTTIYNEQFF. CDR3 nucleotide sequence: TGCGCCAGCAGCCAAGCCCTGGGGACTACCATTTACAATGAGCAGTTCTTC.

The rearrangement links TRBV6-5 to TRBJ1-2, with a weak D call TRBD1 (6 bases). Germline CDR1 and CDR2: MNHEY and SVGAGI. The CDR3 loop spans 14 amino acids. V lost 2 bases and J lost 5, with 12 bases in between. This chain's CDR3 is CASSYGDNYYGYTF. In DNA, the CDR3 is TGTGCCAGCAGTTACGGGGACAACTATTATGGCTACACCTTC.

V usage is TRBV5-1 and J usage is TRBJ1-2; 7 bases match TRBD1. The V and J ends lost 6 bases and 4 bases, in that order; junction bases with no gene match: 6. From germline, CDR1 is SGHRS and CDR2 YFSETQ. This CDR3 comprises 13 residues. This CDR3 reads CASTTGAPYGYTF. The CDR3 coding sequence is TGCGCCAGCACAACAGGGGCGCCCTATGGCTACACCTTC. Looking up the rest from reference TRBV5-1 and TRBJ1-2 gives the full variable domain: KAGVTQTPRYLIKTRGQQVTLSCSPISGHRSVSWYQQTPGQGLQFLFEYFSETQRNKGNFPGRFSGRQFSNSRSEMNVSTLELGDSALYLCASTTGAPYGYTFGSGTRLTVV.

The chain combines TRBV5-5 with TRBJ2-7; 8 nucleotides match TRBD1. This CDR3 region has 14 residues. CDR1 and CDR2 from the germline V gene are SGHKS and YYEKEE (reference sequence). V trimming: 7 bases; J trimming: 6 bases; junction bases outside the gene matches: 12. CDR3 sequence: CASYGTGDFGEQYF. The CDR3 DNA sequence: TGTGCCAGCTACGGGACAGGAGATTTCGGCGAGCAGTACTTC.

The CDR3 reads CASSLSLGVRPYEQYF. The DNA of the CDR3 is TGTGCCAGCAGTTTATCTCTTGGGGTACGCCCCTACGAGCAGTACTTC. The chain carries TRBV27 and TRBJ2-7; D remains unclear. The germline V gene has CDR1 MNHEY and CDR2 SMNVEV (reference sequence). The CDR3 runs to 16 residues. V was pared by 0 bases and J by 2 bases, with 14 bases between.

This clone was recorded once. This sequence joins TRBV2 and TRBJ2-3, with 14 bases that match TRBD2. The V and J ends lost 4 bases and 0 bases, in that order; junction bases with no gene match: 6. Germline V gene data show CDR1 as SNHLY and CDR2 as FYNNEI. The CDR3 runs to 18 residues. CDR3 loop: CASSGGLAGVPSTDTQYF. In DNA form, the CDR3 reads TGTGCCAGCAGTGGGGGACTAGCGGGAGTTCCTAGCACAGATACGCAGTATTTT.

Concerning this clone itself: This CDR3 is also generated by other DNA sequences in the sample. This chain joins TRBV9 and TRBJ2-7, with D unresolved. The CDR3 has 13 amino acids. Per the germline V gene, CDR1 is SGDLS and CDR2 is YYNGEE. V was clipped by 0 bases and J by 2 bases, with 6 bases between them. For the CDR3, the DNA is TGTGCCAGCAGCGTAGGATCGGCCTACGAGCAGTACTTC. The encoded protein is CASSVGSAYEQYF. The full variable domain, completed using reference TRBV9 and TRBJ2-7, is DSGVTQTPKHLITATGQRVTLRCSPRSGDLSVYWYQQSLDQGLQFLIQYYNGEERAKGNILERFSAQQFPDLHSELNLSSLELGDSALYFCASSVGSAYEQYFGPGTRLTVT.